The T cell receptor beta chain described here comes from a study of spatial heterogeneity in lung cancer (dated 2019 in TCRdb). For the study in its entirety: More beta-chain than alpha-chain transcripts were consistently detected, likely reflecting higher beta-chain transcript abundance. In the raw uncorrected reads, each unique combination of TCR and UMI appeared more than ten times on average. At surgery, both alpha and beta chains were TCR-sequenced in some 220 tumor regions, 63 to 80 matched nontumor lung samples and a few dozen PBMC samples. In tumor regions, TCR transcript counts showed a strong correlation with a T cell transcriptional module score from matched bulk RNA-seq. In non-small cell lung cancer, the study quantitatively compared TCR alpha and beta repertoires across several tumor regions, matched nontumor lung, and blood. TCR repertoire features were related to nonsynonymous mutation counts determined by whole-exome sequencing of tumor tissue.

Study-wide conclusions, independent of this receptor: Estimated TCR-seq coverage of tumor T cells was only roughly 7% for alpha chains and approximately 12% for beta chains. Additional single-cell paired TCR alpha and beta sequencing was considered necessary to confirm, at a functional level, the hypothesis that regional TCRs recognize regional mutations. The tumor nonsynonymous mutation count correlated with the number of expanded alpha and beta TCRs within the tumor. The count of ubiquitous expanded TCRs correlated with the count of ubiquitous nonsynonymous mutations, and the count of regional expanded TCRs correlated with the count of regional nonsynonymous mutations.

As a fraction of the sample, this clonotype is medium-sized (0.01 to 0.1%). Which antigen it targets is not known. No qualities accompany the bases; no much larger clone lies one base away. Libraries were prepared through 5' RACE. Instrument on record: NextSeq 500. The TCR library protocol attached a unique molecular identifier to each TCR cDNA molecule to allow correction of PCR and sequencing errors. On the authors' methods: Decombinator tools were used for TCR identification, UMI-based error correction and CDR3 extraction. Expanded TCRs were defined as those above a frequency of 2 per 1,000, corresponding to the top 1% of the tumor frequency distribution. Expanded tumor TCRs statistically deemed absent (corrected P<0.05) from at least one tumor region were classed as regional, and all other expanded tumor TCRs were classed as ubiquitous. Renyi diversity was calculated using the R vegan package after each repertoire was subsampled 100 times to 5,000 TCRs. CDR3 similarity networks were constructed using string-kernel similarity of amino acid triplets, with links drawn between CDR3s whose pairwise similarity was above 0.82. The public reads were reanalyzed by TCRdb: fastp trimming at Q25, MiXCR alignment, in-frame beta chains only. Rows with a matching CDR3 protein are joined into one entry that keeps the most common DNA and genes. These V and J calls rely on TCRdb rather than the paper's analysis. For this sample there are roughly 7,700 distinct CDR3 sequences; more than 3% appear just once. The top ten clonotypes cover approximately 15% of the sample.

What the time point label conveys for this sample: sample taken at primary tumor resection. The donors were around 69 patients from the lung TRACERx cohort who had early-stage, untreated non-small cell lung cancer. TCR sequencing used whole RNA extracted from tumor and nontumor lung tissue, or from cryopreserved PBMC samples, without cell sorting. Only patients with enough RNA available from two or more tumor regions were chosen for TCR sequencing. Tumor and adjacent nontumor lung specimens were reviewed by a lung pathologist before selection. There are 14 amino acids in the CDR3, from cysteine to phenylalanine inclusive. Only CDR3 DNA remains: 42 bases, in frame from the first base. Trimming accounts for 6 bases at V and 6 bases at J, while the number of junction bases matched to no gene is 7.

The TCR comes from a male donor with early-stage non-small cell lung cancer. In this chain, TRBV12-3 or TRBV12-4 is recombined with TRBJ2-2, and TRBD1 matches 7 of the central bases. Sequences were derived from lung tumor tissue, sampled at surgery. For the CDR3, the sequence is CASRRDRAPGELFF. The DNA is TGTGCCAGCAGGCGTGACAGGGCCCCCGGGGAGCTGTTTTTT.